A single sample gave rise to the 16 T cell receptor beta chains below, sequenced in a study of PD-1 blockade in classical Hodgkin lymphoma. Here immunoSEQ multiplex PCR was the method, and the copy in TCRdb shows in-frame clones only, minus some. The table lists 30,000 or so clones, 65% to 90% of them singletons, with approximately 2.4% in the top ten. There was relapse after autologous stem cell transplantation in every patient, and there was variation in brentuximab vedotin exposure. From thawed PBMCs, CD4+ T cells were purified using magnetic negative selection. The sequencing used CD4+ T cells from blood, collected at baseline. These receptor sequences come from a human donor with classical Hodgkin lymphoma.

The table lists this clone with a count of one. This rearrangement joins TRBV29-1 to TRBJ1-3, with D tentatively TRBD1 (5 bases). Germline V gene sequence: CDR1 SQVTM, CDR2 ANQGSEA. The CDR3 extends over 15 amino acids. V lost 3 bases to trimming and J lost 0 bases, with 12 bases between them. In DNA, the CDR3 is TGCAGCGTTGAGTTACAGGCAAGCTCTGGAAACACCATATATTTT. Translating it yields CSVELQASSGNTIYF.

J is TRBJ2-7 and V is TRBV5-1; 8 nucleotides match TRBD2. This CDR3 comprises 16 residues. The junction had 8 bases not matched to a gene; V was cut back by 1 base and J by 2 bases. CDR1 is SGHRS and CDR2 is YFSETQ in the germline V gene. The CDR3 nucleotides read TGCGCCAGCAGCTTGAGGGCGGGGGGCGCCCCCTACGAGCAGTACTTC. Translating it yields CASSLRAGGAPYEQYF.

V is TRBV19 and J is TRBJ2-7; possibly TRBD1 for D (6 bases). Trimming shortened V by 4 bases and J by 0 bases, and 16 bases separated the two germline ends. This CDR3 region has 16 residues. The V gene's germline CDR1 is LNHDA and CDR2 SQIVND (reference sequence). The CDR3 DNA reads as TGTGCCAGTAGTACTGGGGGCAGCCAGAGCTCCTACGAGCAGTACTTC. It specifies CASSTGGSQSSYEQYF.

The gene calls are TRBV15 and TRBJ2-1; D ambiguous. This CDR3 has 14 residues. Looked up from germline, CDR1 is LNHNV and CDR2 is YYDKDF (reference sequence). V was pared by 0 bases and J by 5 bases, with 8 bases between. CDR3 DNA sequence: TGTGCCACCAGCAGAGATTTAAGGGACAATGAGCAGTTCTTC. It is translated as CATSRDLRDNEQFF.

This chain uses TRBV4-2 with TRBJ1-1; the D is unclear. The germline V and J ends were trimmed by 0 bases and 6 bases, with 11 bases remaining between them. The CDR3 totals 14 residues. CDR1 and CDR2 (germline): LGHNA, YNFKEQ. DNA of the CDR3: TGTGCCAGCAGCCAAGAAGGCCATAACGCTGAAGCTTTCTTT. Translating it yields CASSQEGHNAEAFF.

This chain connects TRBV6-5 to TRBJ1-1, with 7 bases matching TRBD1. Germline loops: CDR1 MNHEY, CDR2 SVGAGI. J gave up 5 bases and V 0 bases, and 6 bases lay outside the gene matches. The CDR3 runs 15 residues. The CDR3 protein is CASSYSGGGLTEAFF. DNA of the CDR3: TGTGCCAGCAGTTACTCAGGAGGGGGCTTAACTGAAGCTTTCTTT.

This chain uses TRBV6-5 with TRBJ1-2, with D perhaps matching TRBD1 (5 bases). The V gene's germline CDR1 is MNHEY and CDR2 SVGAGI. This CDR3 is 14 amino acids long. V was trimmed by 3 bases and J by 4 bases, leaving 12 bases between them. CDR3 protein: CASSYIGGSYGYTF. DNA of the CDR3: TGTGCCAGCAGTTATATTGGGGGGAGCTATGGCTACACCTTC.

The chain couples TRBV27 to TRBJ1-6; D unclear. V was pared by 4 bases and J by 9 bases, with 10 bases between. This CDR3 has 13 amino acids. CDR1 and CDR2 from the germline V gene are MNHEY and SMNVEV (reference sequence). CDR3 sequence (DNA): TGTGCCAGCAGTTCGACGGGCCGTTCACCCCTCCACTTT. It encodes CASSSTGRSPLHF.

This chain joins TRBV18 and TRBJ1-1; D remains unclear. This CDR3 is 12 amino acids long. V lost 2 bases and J lost 5, with 6 bases in between. In germline, CDR1 is KGHSH, CDR2 LQKENI. The CDR3 nucleotides read TGTGCCAGCTCACCAACGGGGACTGAAGCTTTCTTT. This gives the protein CASSPTGTEAFF.

This clone was seen a few times. V usage is TRBV6-6 and J usage is TRBJ1-1, with D perhaps TRBD1 (5 bases). V lost 5 bases, J lost 8 bases, and 15 bases lay in between. This CDR3 is 13 amino acids long. Germline CDR1 is MNHNY and CDR2 is SVGAGI (reference sequence). This CDR3 reads CASSEGSGLEAFF. The CDR3 DNA is TGTGCCAGCAGTGAGGGGTCCGGCTTGGAAGCTTTCTTT.

The chain has TRBV2 and TRBJ1-5; D ambiguous. V was pared by 6 bases and J by 1 base, with 7 bases between. Germline CDR1 and CDR2: SNHLY and FYNNEI. This CDR3 is built from 13 residues. The CDR3 DNA reads as TGTGCCAGCAGCAGGAGCAGCAATCAGCCCCAGCATTTT. As protein: CASSRSSNQPQHF. The complete variable domain, with remaining parts taken from reference TRBV2 and TRBJ1-5, reads EPEVTQTPSHQVTQMGQEVILRCVPISNHLYFYWYRQILGQKVEFLVSFYNNEISEKSEIFDDQFSVERPDGSNFTLKIRSTKLEDSAMYFCASSRSSNQPQHFGDGTRLSIL.

The genes are TRBV28 and TRBJ1-3, with D hard to call. The CDR3 sequence is 15 residues long. Trimming cost V 6 bases and J 0 bases, with 12 bases left between them. Germline-derived CDR1 and CDR2 are MDHEN and SYDVKM. The CDR3 loop is CASSRPGSSGNTIYF. As DNA, the CDR3 is TGTGCCAGCAGCCGACCGGGTAGCTCTGGAAACACCATATATTTT.

The gene calls are TRBV11-2 and TRBJ2-7; TRBD1 matches 10 bases. J gave up 4 bases and V 6 bases, and 6 bases lay outside the gene matches. Germline CDR1 SGHAT, CDR2 FQNNGV. This CDR3 is built from 14 residues. CDR3 bases: TGTGCCAGCAGTACCGGGACAGGGGAATACGAGCAGTACTTC. It specifies CASSTGTGEYEQYF.

The chain recombines TRBV29-1 with TRBJ2-2; D remains ambiguous. V dropped 5 bases and J dropped 1 base, with 2 bases sitting between them. The CDR3 sequence is 11 residues long. Germline CDR1 reads SQVTM; CDR2 reads ANQGSEA. This CDR3 is CSVMNTGELFF. CDR3 coding DNA: TGCAGCGTTATGAACACCGGGGAGCTGTTTTTT.

The chain carries TRBV4-1 and TRBJ1-4, with D possibly being TRBD1 (6 bases). In germline, CDR1 is MGHRA, CDR2 YSYEKL. Trimming took 1 base from V and 8 from J, leaving 14 bases between them. CDR3 length: 15 amino acids. The DNA of the CDR3 is TGCGCCAGCAGCCAAGGTTGGGGGAGGGGGGAAAAACTGTTTTTT. Its translation: CASSQGWGRGEKLFF.

The genes are TRBV25-1 and TRBJ1-2, with TRBD1 identical over 12 bases. CDR3 size: 15 residues. CDR1 is MGHDK and CDR2 is SYGVNS in the germline V gene. With 4 bases clipped from V and 3 bases from J, the junction kept 3 bases outside the gene matches. The CDR3 loop reads CASSGGQGAYYGYTF. CDR3 nucleotides: TGTGCCAGCAGTGGGGGACAGGGGGCGTACTATGGCTACACCTTC.